One sample yielded the 23 T cell receptor beta chains listed below, sequenced in a study of stem cell transplantation in POMP-related autoinflammatory disease. Repertoires were generated with immunoSEQ multiplex PCR, while TCRdb's copy carries only in-frame clones and drops some. The table lists about 7,800 clones, 80% to 90% of them singletons, with around 15% in the top ten. The sample in question was CD8+ T cells from PBMCs, obtained after stem cell transplantation. These receptor sequences come from a human patient with POMP-related autoinflammation and immune dysregulation (PRAID). The graft donor may have given rise to some T cells.

The chain couples TRBV25-1 to TRBJ2-2, with D unresolved. Per the germline V gene, CDR1 is MGHDK and CDR2 is SYGVNS. The CDR3 is 14 amino acids. V lost 3 bases to trimming and J lost 4 bases, with 9 bases between them. The CDR3 nucleotides are TGTGCCAGCAGTGAGCCAGGTATCACCGGGGAGCTGTTTTTT. It encodes CASSEPGITGELFF.

V usage is TRBV7-8 and J usage is TRBJ2-7; TRBD1 matches at 7 bases. The ends lost 1 base at V and 12 bases at J; junction bases unmatched: 6. The germline gives CDR1 SGHVS, CDR2 FQNEAQ. CDR3 length equals 12 residues. CDR3 coding DNA: TGTGCCAGCAGCTTAGTAGGGGGCTTGGGGTACGTC. This gives the protein CASSLVGGLGYV.

The CDR3, as DNA: TGTGCCAGCAGTGAAGTGAGGCGCTACGAGCAGTACGTC. This codes for CASSEVRRYEQYV. The chain recombines TRBV6-1 with TRBJ2-7; the D is unclear. Between the trimmed V and J ends, which lost 1 base and 3 bases, there was a span of 7 bases. Germline CDR1 MNHNS, CDR2 SASEGT. The CDR3 is made up of 13 amino acids.

The chain carries TRBV15 and TRBJ2-2, with a weak D call TRBD1 (6 bases). The CDR3 contains 16 residues. CDR1 and CDR2 from the germline V gene are LNHNV and YYDKDF (reference sequence). V shed 0 bases and J shed 5 bases, with 13 bases lying between them. CDR3 loop: CATSRDPGAGTGELFF. CDR3 sequence (DNA): TGTGCCACCAGCAGAGATCCAGGGGCCGGAACCGGGGAGCTGTTTTTT.

The chain recombines TRBV10-3 with TRBJ2-3, with D perhaps matching TRBD1 (5 bases). CDR1 and CDR2 from the germline V gene are ENHRY and SYGVKD. This CDR3 spans 16 amino acids. The germline V and J ends were trimmed by 6 bases and 2 bases, with 18 bases remaining between them. The CDR3: CAIRNQGPFFTDTQYF. CDR3 sequence (DNA): TGTGCCATCAGAAACCAGGGTCCCTTTTTCACAGATACGCAGTATTTT.

This chain links TRBV7-3 with TRBJ2-4; D gene ambiguous. CDR1 is SGHTA, CDR2 FQGTGA, per germline. Between the trimmed V and J ends, which lost 1 base and 8 bases, there was a span of 0 bases. This CDR3 is 10 amino acids long. CDR3 protein: CASSLNIQYF. CDR3 coding DNA: TGTGCCAGCAGCTTAAACATTCAGTACTTC.

V gene TRBV5-5 combines with J gene TRBJ1-3, with 7 bases identical to TRBD1. J gave up 0 bases and V 4 bases, and 4 bases lay outside the gene matches. This CDR3 comprises 15 residues. Germline loops: CDR1 SGHKS, CDR2 YYEKEE (reference sequence). CDR3 amino acids: CASSVAGGSGNTIYF. In DNA form, the CDR3 reads TGTGCCAGCAGCGTAGCAGGGGGCTCTGGAAACACCATATATTTT. Based on the CDR3 plus reference TRBV5-5 and TRBJ1-3, the full variable domain is DAGVTQSPTHLIKTRGQQVTLRCSPISGHKSVSWYQQVLGQGPQFIFQYYEKEERGRGNFPDRFSARQFPNYSSELNVNALLLGDSALYLCASSVAGGSGNTIYFGEGSWLTVV.

The chain has TRBV28 and TRBJ2-3; maybe TRBD2 (6 bases). Looked up from germline, CDR1 is MDHEN and CDR2 is SYDVKM. The CDR3 sequence is 15 residues long. The V and J ends lost 3 bases and 2 bases respectively, with 12 bases between them. This CDR3 reads CASSLSASATDTQYF. DNA of the CDR3: TGTGCCAGCAGTTTGAGTGCTAGCGCCACAGATACGCAGTATTTT.

The chain joins TRBV6-5 to TRBJ2-1; 8 bases are a match to TRBD2. CDR3 length equals 15 residues. With 4 bases clipped from V and 0 bases from J, the junction kept 2 bases outside the gene matches. CDR1 is MNHEY, CDR2 SVGAGI, per germline. In DNA, the CDR3 is TGTGCCAGCAGTTGGAGCGGGAGCTCCTACAATGAGCAGTTCTTC. Translation gives CASSWSGSSYNEQFF.

The V and J genes are TRBV4-1 and TRBJ2-3; D not resolved. The ends were cut back, 5 bases at V and 2 bases at J, with 11 bases in the middle. From germline, CDR1 is MGHRA and CDR2 YSYEKL. The CDR3 has 14 residues. The CDR3 region has the DNA TGCGCCAGCAGCTTTGCAGCCTACACAGATACGCAGTATTTT. Encoded protein: CASSFAAYTDTQYF.

The chain uses TRBV28 and TRBJ2-4; weak D call: TRBD1 (6 bases). The V end was cut by 7 bases, the J end by 0 bases, with 13 bases between. CDR3 length equals 15 residues. Germline loops: CDR1 MDHEN, CDR2 SYDVKM. The CDR3 bases are TGTGCCAGCACCCCCGACAGGCTAGCCAAAAACATTCAGTACTTC. The encoded protein is CASTPDRLAKNIQYF.

The chain links TRBV7-9 to TRBJ1-6; a weak D match, TRBD1 (5 bases). Trimming left V 4 bases short and J 10 bases short, with 11 bases between. The CDR3 runs to 13 residues. Germline V gene sequence: CDR1 SEHNR, CDR2 FQNEAQ (reference sequence). The chain's CDR3 is CASSSPDSSPLHF. As DNA, the CDR3 is TGTGCCAGCAGCTCGCCAGACAGCTCACCCCTCCACTTT.

The CDR3 DNA reads TGTGCCAGCAGCATTCCAGGGTACCCAGATACGCAGTATTTT. It encodes CASSIPGYPDTQYF. This chain links TRBV11-2 with TRBJ2-3; weak D call: TRBD1 (5 bases). Germline V gene lookup returns CDR1 SGHAT and CDR2 FQNNGV. The V gene lost 5 bases and the J gene lost 4 bases, with 13 bases spanning the gap. The CDR3 runs 14 residues.

This chain connects TRBV5-1 to TRBJ2-7; 8 bases agree with TRBD1. The length of the CDR3 is 13 residues. CDR1 is SGHRS and CDR2 is YFSETQ in the germline V gene. V gave up 7 bases and J gave up 1 base; unmatched junction bases: 4. CDR3 sequence reads: CASARTGSYEQYF. The CDR3, as DNA: TGCGCCAGCGCCCGGACAGGGTCCTACGAGCAGTACTTC. Full variable domain (rest looked up from reference TRBV5-1 and TRBJ2-7): KAGVTQTPRYLIKTRGQQVTLSCSPISGHRSVSWYQQTPGQGLQFLFEYFSETQRNKGNFPGRFSGRQFSNSRSEMNVSTLELGDSALYLCASARTGSYEQYFGPGTRLTVT.

The chain employs TRBV6-5 and TRBJ1-1; D uncertain. Germline lookup yields CDR1 MNHEY and CDR2 SVGAGI. The CDR3 contains 12 residues. V lost 2 bases and J lost 5, with 6 bases in between. DNA for the CDR3: TGTGCCAGCAGTTACGGACGGACTGAAGCTTTCTTT. Amino acids: CASSYGRTEAFF.

V usage is TRBV30 and J usage is TRBJ2-3; TRBD2 matches 11 bases. Germline CDR1 reads GTSNPN; CDR2 reads SVGIG (reference sequence). CDR3 size: 16 residues. V was pared by 0 bases and J by 6 bases, with 8 bases of the junction left unmatched. The CDR3 nucleotides are TGTGCCTGGAGTGTACAGACTAGCGGGAACGCGGATACGCAGTATTTT. Its protein is CAWSVQTSGNADTQYF.

The chain carries TRBV6-6 and TRBJ1-2; 7 bases match TRBD1. CDR3 size: 15 residues. Germline V lookup: CDR1 MNHNY, CDR2 SVGAGI (reference sequence). V trimming: 0 bases; J trimming: 4 bases; junction bases outside the gene matches: 5. CDR3 DNA: TGTGCCAGCAGTTACTCCAACAGGGGATTCTATGGCTACACCTTC. It specifies CASSYSNRGFYGYTF.

The CDR3 DNA sequence: TGCGCCAGCAGCCAAGGTCTAGCGGGGTTCACCGGGGAGCTGTTTTTT. It translates to CASSQGLAGFTGELFF. The V call is TRBV4-1, the J call TRBJ2-2, with 9 nucleotides matching TRBD2. The germline V gene encodes CDR1 MGHRA and CDR2 YSYEKL. The J segment lost 4 bases and the V segment lost 1 base, leaving 4 bases of the junction unmatched. CDR3 size: 16 residues.

J is TRBJ2-4 and V is TRBV10-3; D is undetermined. The CDR3 runs 16 residues. CDR1 and CDR2 (germline): ENHRY, SYGVKD. Between the trimmed V and J ends, which lost 3 bases and 0 bases, there was a span of 12 bases. The CDR3 sequence: CAISDRPSLAKNIQYF. The CDR3 nucleotides read TGTGCCATCAGTGACAGGCCGAGTCTAGCCAAAAACATTCAGTACTTC.

The DNA for the CDR3 is TGTGCCAGCAGCGGACCCTGGGACGCCTACGAGCAGTACTTC. Encoded protein: CASSGPWDAYEQYF. This chain uses TRBV28 with TRBJ2-7; D tentatively reads TRBD1 or TRBD2 (5 bases each). The germline V gene has CDR1 MDHEN and CDR2 SYDVKM. The CDR3 is 14 residues long. Between the trimmed V and J ends, which lost 6 bases and 2 bases, there was a span of 14 bases.

This clone has only a few counts. The genes are TRBV7-3 and TRBJ1-6; tentatively, D is TRBD1 (5 bases). Germline V gene data show CDR1 as SGHTA and CDR2 as FQGTGA. The CDR3 runs 13 residues. Deletions cut 4 bases from V and 7 bases from J, with 8 bases between. CDR3 sequence (DNA): TGTGCCAGCAGCTCAACAGGAAATTCACCCCTCCACTTT. It codes for CASSSTGNSPLHF.

CDR3 DNA: TGTGCCAGCAGCGTACAGGATGGCGGACAAGAGACCCAGTACTTC. It yields the protein CASSVQDGGQETQYF. This sequence joins TRBV9 and TRBJ2-5; D remains ambiguous. Trimming took 1 base from V and 2 from J, leaving 12 bases between them. CDR1 and CDR2 from the germline V gene are SGDLS and YYNGEE. The CDR3 spans 15 residues.

The rearrangement links TRBV3-1 (or the pseudogene TRBV3-2) to TRBJ1-4, with D possibly matching TRBD1 (5 bases). CDR1 is LGHDT, CDR2 YNNKEL, per germline (reference sequence). V lost 6 bases to trimming and J lost 4 bases, with 15 bases between them. This CDR3 is built from 15 residues. CDR3 sequence reads: CASSSPGTLNEKLFF. CDR3 DNA: TGTGCCAGCAGTAGCCCCGGGACCCTTAATGAAAAACTGTTTTTT.